The present TCR beta chain was sequenced within a study of T cells in tumors after PD-1 blockade. Study summary: During anti-PD-1 treatment, some patients continued daily vismodegib 150 mg.

Libraries were prepared by immunoSEQ multiplex PCR; TCRdb keeps only in-frame clonotypes and omits some of them. The repertoire holds about 24,000 clones, with 80% to 85% as singletons. This clonotype was sampled from a human donor with basal cell carcinoma. Source: PBMCs, taken after anti-PD-1 treatment.

CDR3 loop: CASSFLGGTEAFF. CDR3 coding DNA: TGTGCCAGCAGTTTCTTGGGCGGCACTGAAGCTTTCTTT. V and J are TRBV12-3 or TRBV12-4 and TRBJ1-1; the D is unclear. Trimming stripped 3 bases from V and 4 bases from J, with 9 bases between. The CDR3 is 13 amino acids.